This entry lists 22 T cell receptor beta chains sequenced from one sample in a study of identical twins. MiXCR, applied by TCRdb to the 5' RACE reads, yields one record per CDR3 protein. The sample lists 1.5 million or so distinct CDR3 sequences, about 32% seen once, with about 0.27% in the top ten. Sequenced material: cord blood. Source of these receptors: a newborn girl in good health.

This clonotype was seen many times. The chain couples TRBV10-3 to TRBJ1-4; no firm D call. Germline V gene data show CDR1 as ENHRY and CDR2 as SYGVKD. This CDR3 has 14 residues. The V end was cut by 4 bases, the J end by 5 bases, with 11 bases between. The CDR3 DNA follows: TGTGCCATCAGTGGAACAAACCGCAATGAAAAACTGTTTTTT. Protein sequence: CAISGTNRNEKLFF.

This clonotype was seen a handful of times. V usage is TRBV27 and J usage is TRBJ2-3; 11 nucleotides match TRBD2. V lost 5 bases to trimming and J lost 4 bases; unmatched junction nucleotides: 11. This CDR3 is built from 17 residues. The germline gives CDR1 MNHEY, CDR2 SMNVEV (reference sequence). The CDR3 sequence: CASSLDPGLADPDTQYF. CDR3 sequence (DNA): TGTGCCAGCAGTCTCGATCCGGGACTAGCGGACCCAGATACGCAGTATTTT.

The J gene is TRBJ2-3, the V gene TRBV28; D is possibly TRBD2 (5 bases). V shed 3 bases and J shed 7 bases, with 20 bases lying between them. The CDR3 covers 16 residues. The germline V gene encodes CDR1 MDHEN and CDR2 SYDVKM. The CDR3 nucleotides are TGTGCCAGCAGTTTCTGGTATAGTGGGAGTGGAAATACGCAGTATTTT. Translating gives CASSFWYSGSGNTQYF.

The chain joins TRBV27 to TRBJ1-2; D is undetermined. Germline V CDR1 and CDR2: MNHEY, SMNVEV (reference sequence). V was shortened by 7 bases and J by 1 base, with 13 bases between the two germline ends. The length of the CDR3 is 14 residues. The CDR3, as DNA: TGTGCCAGCATGGGCAGGTTTAATAACTATGGCTACACCTTC. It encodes CASMGRFNNYGYTF.

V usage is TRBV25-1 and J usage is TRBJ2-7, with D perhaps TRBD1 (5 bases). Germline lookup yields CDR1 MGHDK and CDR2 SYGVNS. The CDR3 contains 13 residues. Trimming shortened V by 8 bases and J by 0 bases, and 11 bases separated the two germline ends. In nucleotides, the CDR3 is TGTGCCAGCTTTTACAGGAGCTCCTACGAGCAGTACTTC. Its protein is CASFYRSSYEQYF.

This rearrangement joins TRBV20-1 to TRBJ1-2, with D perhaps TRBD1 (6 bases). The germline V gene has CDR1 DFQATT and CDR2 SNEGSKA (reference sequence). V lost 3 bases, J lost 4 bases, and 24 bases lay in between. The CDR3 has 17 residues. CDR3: CSASGILTDRIRYGYTF. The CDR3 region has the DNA TGCAGTGCTAGCGGAATACTAACCGACAGGATTCGCTATGGCTACACCTTC.

The CDR3 spells CSARAPRGGYNEQFF. CDR3 nucleotides: TGCAGTGCTAGAGCTCCTAGGGGGGGCTACAATGAGCAGTTCTTC. The V gene is TRBV20-1, the J gene TRBJ2-1, with a tentative D call TRBD2 (7 bases). The germline CDR1 and CDR2 sequences are DFQATT and SNEGSKA (reference sequence). Deletions cut 1 base from V and 3 bases from J, with 13 bases between. The CDR3 totals 15 residues.

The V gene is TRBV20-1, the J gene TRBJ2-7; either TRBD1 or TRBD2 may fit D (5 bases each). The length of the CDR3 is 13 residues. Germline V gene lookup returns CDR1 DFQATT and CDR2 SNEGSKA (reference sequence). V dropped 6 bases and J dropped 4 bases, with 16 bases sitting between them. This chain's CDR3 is CSAETRDLYEQYF. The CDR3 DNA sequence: TGCAGTGCGGAGACACGGGACCTTTACGAGCAGTACTTC.

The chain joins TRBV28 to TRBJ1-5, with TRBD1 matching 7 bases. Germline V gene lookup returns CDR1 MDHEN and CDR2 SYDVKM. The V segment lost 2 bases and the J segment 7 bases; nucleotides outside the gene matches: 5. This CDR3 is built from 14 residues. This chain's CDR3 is CASSLRAGGQPQHF. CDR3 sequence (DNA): TGTGCCAGCAGTTTAAGGGCAGGGGGGCAGCCCCAGCATTTT. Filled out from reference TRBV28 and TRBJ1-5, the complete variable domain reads DVKVTQSSRYLVKRTGEKVFLECVQDMDHENMFWYRQDPGLGLRLIYFSYDVKMKEKGDIPEGYSVSREKKERFSLILESASTNQTSMYLCASSLRAGGQPQHFGDGTRLSIL.

The CDR3 sequence: CASSQGVRDTDTQYF. The CDR3 region has the DNA TGCGCCAGCAGCCAAGGTGTTCGGGACACAGATACGCAGTATTTT. This chain connects TRBV4-1 to TRBJ2-3; tentatively, D is TRBD2 (5 bases). CDR1 and CDR2 from the germline V gene are MGHRA and YSYEKL. The V end lost 1 base, the J end lost 2 bases, and 10 bases lay between the germline ends. The CDR3 runs to 15 residues.

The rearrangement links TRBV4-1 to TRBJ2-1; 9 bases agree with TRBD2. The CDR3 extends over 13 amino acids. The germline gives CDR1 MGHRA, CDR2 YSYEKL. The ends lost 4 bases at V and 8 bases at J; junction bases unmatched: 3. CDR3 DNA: TGCGCCAGCAGCCCTAGCGGGACCGATGAGCAGTTCTTC. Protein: CASSPSGTDEQFF.

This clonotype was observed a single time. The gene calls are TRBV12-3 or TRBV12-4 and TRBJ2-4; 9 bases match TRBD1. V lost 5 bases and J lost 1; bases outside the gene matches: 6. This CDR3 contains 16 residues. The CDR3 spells CASSRTGGRAKNIQYF. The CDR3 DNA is TGTGCCAGCAGTCGAACAGGGGGCCGGGCCAAAAACATTCAGTACTTC.

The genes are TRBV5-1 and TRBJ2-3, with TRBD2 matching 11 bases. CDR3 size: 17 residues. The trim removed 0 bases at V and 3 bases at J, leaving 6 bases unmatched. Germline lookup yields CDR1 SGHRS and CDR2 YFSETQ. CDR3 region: CASSLALTSGTTDTQYF. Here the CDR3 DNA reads TGCGCCAGCAGCTTGGCCCTGACTAGCGGGACGACAGATACGCAGTATTTT.

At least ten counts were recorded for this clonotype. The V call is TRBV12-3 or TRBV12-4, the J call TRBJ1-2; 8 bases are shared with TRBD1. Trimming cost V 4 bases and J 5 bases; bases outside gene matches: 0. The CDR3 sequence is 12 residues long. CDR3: CASSWTGYGYTF. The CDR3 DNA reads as TGTGCCAGCAGTTGGACAGGGTATGGCTACACCTTC.

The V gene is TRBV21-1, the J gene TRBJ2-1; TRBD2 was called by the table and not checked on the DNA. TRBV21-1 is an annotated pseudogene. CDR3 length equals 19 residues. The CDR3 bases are TGTGCCAGCATATTTCCGGGGCTAGCGGGGGGGAGCTCCTACAATGAGCAGTTCTTC. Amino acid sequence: CASIFPGLAGGSSYNEQFF.

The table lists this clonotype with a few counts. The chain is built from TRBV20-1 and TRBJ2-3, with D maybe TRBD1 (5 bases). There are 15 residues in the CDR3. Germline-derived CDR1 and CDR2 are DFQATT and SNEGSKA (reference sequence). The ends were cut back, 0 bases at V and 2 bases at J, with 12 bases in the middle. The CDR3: CSARDSQELTDTQYF. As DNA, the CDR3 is TGCAGTGCTAGAGATTCACAGGAGCTCACAGATACGCAGTATTTT.

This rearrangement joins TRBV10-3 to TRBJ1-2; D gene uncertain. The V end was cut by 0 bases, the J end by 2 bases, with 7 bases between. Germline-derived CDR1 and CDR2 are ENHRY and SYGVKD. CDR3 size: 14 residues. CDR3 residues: CAISESDKNYGYTF. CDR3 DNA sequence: TGTGCCATCAGTGAGTCAGACAAAAACTATGGCTACACCTTC.

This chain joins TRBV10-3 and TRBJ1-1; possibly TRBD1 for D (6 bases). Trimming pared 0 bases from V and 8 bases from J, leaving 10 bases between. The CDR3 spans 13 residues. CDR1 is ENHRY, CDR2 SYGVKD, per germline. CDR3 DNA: TGTGCCATCAGTGAGTCGGGGGCTGGCGAAGCTTTCTTT. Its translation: CAISESGAGEAFF.

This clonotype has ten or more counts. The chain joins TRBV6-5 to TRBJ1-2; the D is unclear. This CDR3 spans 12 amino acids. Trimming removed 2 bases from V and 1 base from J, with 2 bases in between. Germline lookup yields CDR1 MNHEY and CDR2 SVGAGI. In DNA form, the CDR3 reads TGTGCCAGCAGTTACAATAACTATGGCTACACCTTC. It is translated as CASSYNNYGYTF.

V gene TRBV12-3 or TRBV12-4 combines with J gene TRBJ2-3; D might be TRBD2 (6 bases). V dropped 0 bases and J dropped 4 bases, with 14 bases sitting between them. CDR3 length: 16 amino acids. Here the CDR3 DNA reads TGTGCCAGCAGTTTAGCGGGACTCGACAGAGCAGATACGCAGTATTTT. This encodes CASSLAGLDRADTQYF.

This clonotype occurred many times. Written as DNA, the CDR3 is TGTGCCAGCAGCCTTTTTCCTGTTAGGGCAGATACGCAGTATTTT. Protein product: CASSLFPVRADTQYF. V gene TRBV3-1 combines with J gene TRBJ2-3; D gene uncertain. The CDR3 spans 15 residues. CDR1 and CDR2 from the germline V gene are LGHDT and YNNKEL (reference sequence). The ends were cut back, 4 bases at V and 4 bases at J, with 15 bases in the middle.

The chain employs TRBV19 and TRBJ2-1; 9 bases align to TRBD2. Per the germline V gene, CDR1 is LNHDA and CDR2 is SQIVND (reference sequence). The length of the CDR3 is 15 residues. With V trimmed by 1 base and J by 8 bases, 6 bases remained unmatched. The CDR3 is CASSIAAGGRYEQFF. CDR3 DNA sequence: TGTGCCAGTAGTATAGCGGCGGGGGGGCGTTATGAGCAGTTCTTC.